These T cell receptor beta chains were read from a single sample in a study of blood T cells in healthy people across ages. In TCRdb, the 5' RACE reads were re-called with MiXCR into one record per CDR3 protein. The table records hundreds of thousands of distinct CDR3 sequences, 56% of them present only once. Sequenced input: blood. The receptor set was obtained from a man aged 40-55 years in good health. Each CDR3 is given with its conserved first and last residue. A D gene is named only where the DNA matches it firmly. Clone size is stated in some rows and not others, as once, few, many or a class when expanded.

V	D	J	size	CDR3	DNA
TRBV20-1	.	TRBJ2-7	.	CSAGDPQTSFSYEQYF	TGCAGTGCTGGAGATCCCCAGACTTCCTTCTCCTACGAGCAGTACTTC
TRBV7-2	.	TRBJ2-7	few	CASSLGGYVEQYF	TGTGCCAGCAGCTTAGGGGGCTACGTCGAGCAGTACTTC
TRBV12-3/TRBV12-4	.	TRBJ2-5	.	CASSSDKYQETQYF	TGTGCCAGCAGCTCGGACAAGTACCAAGAGACCCAGTACTTC
TRBV20-1	.	TRBJ2-7	.	CSAYHPRGPLGEQYF	TGCAGTGCCTATCATCCCCGGGGACCCCTCGGGGAGCAGTACTTC
TRBV7-2	TRBD2	TRBJ2-5	.	CASSVEGGTSGETQYF	TGTGCCAGCAGCGTAGAGGGGGGGACTAGCGGGGAGACCCAGTACTTC
TRBV4-2	TRBD1	TRBJ2-7	.	CASSQEFQRTGEQYF	TGTGCCAGCAGCCAAGAATTTCAACGGACAGGCGAGCAGTACTTC
TRBV30	.	TRBJ2-7	.	CAWRNRTYEQYF	TGTGCCTGGAGGAATAGGACGTACGAGCAGTACTTC
TRBV28	.	TRBJ2-3	.	CASSPTGYLTDTQYF	TGCGCCAGCAGTCCTACAGGTTACCTCACAGATACGCAGTATTTT
TRBV7-2	.	TRBJ2-7	.	CASSGDLLGNEQYF	TGTGCCAGCAGCGGAGACTTGCTGGGGAATGAGCAATACTTC
TRBV30	.	TRBJ1-1	.	CAWSVSPPKAFF	TGTGCCTGGAGTGTATCCCCCCCCAAGGCTTTCTTT
TRBV7-8	TRBD1	TRBJ2-1	many	CASQRGQANEQFF	TGTGCCAGCCAACGAGGACAGGCCAATGAGCAGTTCTTC
TRBV7-3	.	TRBJ2-2	.	CASSSQGVSGELFF	TGTGCCAGCAGCTCCCAAGGGGTGTCCGGGGAGCTGTTTTTT
TRBV20-1	.	TRBJ1-2	once	CSASPQTVDYGYTF	TGCAGTGCTAGTCCCCAGACGGTGGACTATGGCTACACCTTC
TRBV4-1	.	TRBJ2-4	.	CASSSPAHGPSKLKNIQYF	TGCGCCAGCAGCTCCCCGGCACACGGCCCGTCAAAATTGAAAAACATTCAGTACTTC
TRBV7-8	.	TRBJ2-1	.	CASSSLTSSDEQFF	TGTGCCAGCAGCTCCTTAACATCCTCCGATGAGCAGTTCTTC